This record concerns one T cell receptor (beta chain) sequence. These data belong to a study of blood T cell repertoires in COVID-19. Study details: Both acute and convalescent COVID-19 samples were obtained from the United States, Italy and Spain.

Sequenced by immunoSEQ multiplex PCR; TCRdb stores in-frame clones only, minus some. The data show 250,000 or so clones, around 80% seen once. The receptor comes from a young woman with acute or convalescent COVID-19. Sequencing input: peripheral blood.

The DNA of the CDR3 is TGTGCCAGCAGCCCAAAACTAGGGACTAGCGGGAGAAATGAGCAGTTCTTC. Its translation: CASSPKLGTSGRNEQFF. The chain is built from TRBV14 and TRBJ2-1; 14 bases fit TRBD2. V was pared by 4 bases and J by 7 bases, with 9 bases of the junction left unmatched. Germline V gene sequence: CDR1 SGHDN, CDR2 FVKESK. The CDR3 is 17 amino acids. Using reference TRBV14 and TRBJ2-1 for the parts outside the CDR3, the full variable domain is EAGVTQFPSHSVIEKGQTVTLRCDPISGHDNLYWYRRVMGKEIKFLLHFVKESKQDESGMPNNRFLAERTGGTYSTLKVQPAELEDSGVYFCASSPKLGTSGRNEQFFGPGTRLTVL.